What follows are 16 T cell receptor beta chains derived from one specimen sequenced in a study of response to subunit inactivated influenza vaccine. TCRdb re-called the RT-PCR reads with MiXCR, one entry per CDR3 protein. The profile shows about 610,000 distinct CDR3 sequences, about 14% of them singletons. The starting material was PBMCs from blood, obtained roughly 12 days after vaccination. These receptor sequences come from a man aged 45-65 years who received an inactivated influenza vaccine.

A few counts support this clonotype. CDR3 in amino acids: CASSLAPGQGYEQYF. The CDR3 region has the DNA TGTGCCAGCAGCTTAGCTCCGGGACAGGGTTACGAGCAGTACTTC. The chain links TRBV7-2 to TRBJ2-7, with 9 positions matching TRBD1. The trim removed 0 bases at V and 4 bases at J, leaving 4 bases unmatched. Germline CDR1 SGHTA, CDR2 FQGNSA. This CDR3 region has 15 residues. The whole variable domain, filled in from reference TRBV7-2 and TRBJ2-7, reads GAGVSQSPSNKVTEKGKDVELRCDPISGHTALYWYRQSLGQGLEFLIYFQGNSAPDKSGLPSDRFSAERTGGSVSTLTIQRTQQEDSAVYLCASSLAPGQGYEQYFGPGTRLTVT.

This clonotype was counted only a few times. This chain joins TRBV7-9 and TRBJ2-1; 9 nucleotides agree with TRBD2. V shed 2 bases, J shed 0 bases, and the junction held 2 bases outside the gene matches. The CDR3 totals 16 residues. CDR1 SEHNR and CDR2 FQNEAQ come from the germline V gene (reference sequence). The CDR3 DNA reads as TGTGCCAGCAGCTTACGTAGCGGGAGCTCCTACAATGAGCAGTTCTTC. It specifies CASSLRSGSSYNEQFF.

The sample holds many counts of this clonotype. As DNA, the CDR3 is TGTGCCAGCAGAGCAGGGGGCGTCGGTAATGAAAAACTGTTTTTT. It encodes CASRAGGVGNEKLFF. The chain carries TRBV12-3 or TRBV12-4 and TRBJ1-4; TRBD1 matches at 8 bases. V shed 6 bases, J shed 4 bases, and the junction held 7 bases outside the gene matches. The CDR3 length is 15 residues.

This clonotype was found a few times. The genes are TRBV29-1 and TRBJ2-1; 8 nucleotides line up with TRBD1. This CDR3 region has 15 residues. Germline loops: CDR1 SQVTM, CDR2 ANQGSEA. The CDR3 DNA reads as TGCAGTACCCAACCTCGGACAGGGAGCTACAATGAGCAGTTCTTC. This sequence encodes CSTQPRTGSYNEQFF.

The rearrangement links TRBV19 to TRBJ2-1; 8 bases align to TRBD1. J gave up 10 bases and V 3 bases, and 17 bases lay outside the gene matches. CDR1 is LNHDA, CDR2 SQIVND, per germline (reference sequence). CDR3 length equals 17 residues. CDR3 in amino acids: CASSILMTGDGSAEQFF. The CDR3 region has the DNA TGTGCCAGTAGTATCCTAATGACAGGGGACGGTTCTGCGGAGCAGTTCTTC.

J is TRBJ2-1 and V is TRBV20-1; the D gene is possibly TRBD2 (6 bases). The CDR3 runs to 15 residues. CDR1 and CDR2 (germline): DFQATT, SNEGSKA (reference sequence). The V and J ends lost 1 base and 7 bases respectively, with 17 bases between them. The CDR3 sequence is CSARGWRGRENEQFF. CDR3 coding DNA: TGCAGTGCTAGAGGTTGGCGGGGCCGGGAGAATGAGCAGTTCTTC.

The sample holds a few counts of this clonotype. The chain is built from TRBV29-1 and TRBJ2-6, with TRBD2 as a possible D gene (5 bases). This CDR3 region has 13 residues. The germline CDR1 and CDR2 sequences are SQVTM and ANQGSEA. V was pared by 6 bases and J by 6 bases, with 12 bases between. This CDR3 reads CSVREALANVLTF. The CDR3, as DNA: TGCAGCGTGAGGGAAGCATTGGCCAACGTCCTGACTTTC.

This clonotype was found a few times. CDR3: CASSGDTSGDRTDTQYF. In DNA form, the CDR3 reads TGTGCCAGCAGCGGGGACACTAGCGGAGACCGCACAGATACGCAGTATTTT. The rearrangement joins TRBV9 to TRBJ2-3; 8 nucleotides match TRBD2. CDR1 SGDLS and CDR2 YYNGEE come from the germline V gene. The CDR3 consists of 17 residues. Trimming at V came to 3 bases and at J to 1 base, leaving 10 bases not matched to a gene.

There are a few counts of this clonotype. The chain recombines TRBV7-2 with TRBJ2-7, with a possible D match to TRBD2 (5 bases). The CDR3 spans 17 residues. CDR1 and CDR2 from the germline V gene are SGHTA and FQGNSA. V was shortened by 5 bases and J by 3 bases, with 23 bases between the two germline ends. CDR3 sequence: CASSPMISGEAFYEQYF. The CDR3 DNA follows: TGTGCCAGCAGCCCAATGATAAGCGGAGAGGCCTTCTACGAGCAGTACTTC.

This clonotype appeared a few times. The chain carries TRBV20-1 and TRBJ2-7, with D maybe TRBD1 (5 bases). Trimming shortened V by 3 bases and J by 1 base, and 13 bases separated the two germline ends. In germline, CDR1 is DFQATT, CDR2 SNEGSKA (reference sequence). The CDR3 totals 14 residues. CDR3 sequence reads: CSASTGLISYEQYF. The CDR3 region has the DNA TGCAGTGCTAGCACAGGCCTTATTTCCTACGAGCAGTACTTC.

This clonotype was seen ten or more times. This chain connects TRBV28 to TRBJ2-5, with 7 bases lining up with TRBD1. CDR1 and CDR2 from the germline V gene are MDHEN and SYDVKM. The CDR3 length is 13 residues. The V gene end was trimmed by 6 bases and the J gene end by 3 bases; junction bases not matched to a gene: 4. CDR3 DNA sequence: TGTGCCAGCAGCTCCGGGACAGAAGAGACCCAGTACTTC. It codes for CASSSGTEETQYF.

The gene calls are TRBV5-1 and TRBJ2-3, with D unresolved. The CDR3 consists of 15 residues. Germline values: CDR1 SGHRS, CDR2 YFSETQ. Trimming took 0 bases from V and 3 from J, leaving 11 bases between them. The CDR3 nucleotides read TGCGCCAGCAGCTTGGCGGCAAGGTGGACAGATACGCAGTATTTT. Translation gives CASSLAARWTDTQYF. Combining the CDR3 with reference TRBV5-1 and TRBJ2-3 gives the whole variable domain KAGVTQTPRYLIKTRGQQVTLSCSPISGHRSVSWYQQTPGQGLQFLFEYFSETQRNKGNFPGRFSGRQFSNSRSEMNVSTLELGDSALYLCASSLAARWTDTQYFGPGTRLTVL.

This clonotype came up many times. The CDR3 here is CAISEWTGKPQHF. In DNA form, the CDR3 reads TGTGCCATCAGTGAGTGGACAGGGAAGCCCCAGCATTTT. The chain employs TRBV10-3 and TRBJ1-5, with 8 bases fitting TRBD1. CDR1 is ENHRY and CDR2 is SYGVKD in the germline V gene. The length of the CDR3 is 13 residues. The V segment lost 1 base and the J segment 8 bases; nucleotides outside the gene matches: 1.

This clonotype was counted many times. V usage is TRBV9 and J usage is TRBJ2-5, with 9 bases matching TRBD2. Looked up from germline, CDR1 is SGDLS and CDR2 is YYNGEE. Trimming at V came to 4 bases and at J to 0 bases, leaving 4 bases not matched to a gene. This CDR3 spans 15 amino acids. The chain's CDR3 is CASSPQRGDQETQYF. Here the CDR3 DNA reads TGTGCCAGCAGCCCCCAGCGGGGGGACCAAGAGACCCAGTACTTC.

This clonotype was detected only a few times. The CDR3 DNA follows: TGTGCCAGCAGTTACTCTCAGATTCAGCCCCAGCATTTT. It specifies CASSYSQIQPQHF. The chain recombines TRBV6-5 with TRBJ1-5; D remains unclear. Germline assignment: CDR1 MNHEY and CDR2 SVGAGI. With 0 bases removed from V and 6 bases from J, the gap between germline ends came to 6 bases. This CDR3 contains 13 residues.

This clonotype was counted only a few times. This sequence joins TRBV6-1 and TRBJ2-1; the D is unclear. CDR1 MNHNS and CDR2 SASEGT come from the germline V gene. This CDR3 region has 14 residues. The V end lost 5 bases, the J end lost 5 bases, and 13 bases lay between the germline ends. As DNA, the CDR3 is TGTGCCAGCAGTCGCGATTTTAGAAACAATGAGCAGTTCTTC. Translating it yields CASSRDFRNNEQFF.